This T cell receptor beta chain stems from a study of T cell responses to AZD1222 COVID-19 vaccine. Points from the study as a whole: Samples come after the peak T cell response, not at day 14.

Sequencing used immunoSEQ multiplex PCR; TCRdb keeps in-frame clones, though not all of them. The sample records about 180,000 clones, over 90% being singletons. With 10 bases removed from V and 2 bases from J, the gap between germline ends came to 18 bases. This CDR3 is built from 14 residues. CDR1 is MNHEY and CDR2 is SMNVEV in the germline V gene (reference sequence). The count of this clone is one. Its antigen is undetermined. The source was peripheral blood, collected 28 days after the second AZD1222 dose. The V and J genes are TRBV27 and TRBJ2-7; D might be TRBD2 (6 bases). The TCR originated in an adult who received the AZD1222 COVID-19 vaccine. Written as DNA, the CDR3 is TGTGCCACCTCGGGGGAGGCACCCGCCTACGAGCAGTACTTC. Translation: CATSGEAPAYEQYF.